These T cell receptor beta chains were read from a single sample in a study of blood T cell repertoires in COVID-19. Sequencing used immunoSEQ multiplex PCR; TCRdb keeps in-frame clones, though not all of them. The sample consists of 300,000 to 500,000 clones, 88% of them appearing once. Sequencing was carried out using PBMCs or T cells enriched from blood (not recorded which). These receptors originate from a woman between 40 and 55 years old with acute COVID-19. The CDR3 runs from the conserved cysteine through the conserved F or W. Fields, in order: J gene, D gene, clone size, V gene, CDR3 protein, CDR3 DNA. A D gene is named only where the DNA matches it firmly. The size field is filled for only some rows; it gives once, few, many or a size class.

>TRBJ2-7|NA|few|TRBV3-1/TRBV3-2
CASSQGSQIHRASEQYF
TGTGCCAGCAGCCAAGGAAGCCAAATACACAGGGCATCCGAGCAGTACTTC
>TRBJ2-1|TRBD2|NA|TRBV3-1/TRBV3-2
CASSQDVRGGPSEQFF
TGTGCCAGCAGCCAAGACGTACGGGGGGGCCCCTCTGAGCAGTTCTTC
>TRBJ1-1|NA|many|TRBV7-9
CASSLVVEAFF
TGTGCCAGCAGCTTAGTAGTTGAAGCTTTCTTT
>TRBJ1-1|NA|NA|TRBV7-9
CASSLQGNTEAFF
TGTGCCAGCAGCTTACAGGGGAACACTGAAGCTTTCTTT
>TRBJ2-1|NA|NA|TRBV30
CAWSVLAGSEQFF
TGTGCCTGGAGTGTACTGGCGGGTTCTGAGCAGTTCTTC
>TRBJ1-5|NA|NA|TRBV10-3
CAIQDRSNQPQHF
TGTGCCATTCAAGACAGATCCAATCAGCCCCAGCATTTT
>TRBJ2-5|TRBD1|many|TRBV4-1
CASSQRTGVGETQYF
TGCGCCAGCAGCCAGCGTACAGGGGTCGGGGAGACCCAGTACTTC
>TRBJ2-7|TRBD1|NA|TRBV19
CASSSWTGSSSYEQYF
TGTGCCAGTAGTTCGTGGACAGGGAGTAGCTCCTACGAGCAGTACTTC
>TRBJ2-1|NA|NA|TRBV4-1
CASRVGPSSYNEQFF
TGCGCCAGCAGGGTCGGTCCGAGCTCCTACAATGAGCAGTTCTTC
>TRBJ1-3|TRBD1|NA|TRBV6-6
CASSYRQGPLSTIYF
TGTGCCAGCAGTTACAGACAGGGTCCTTTGAGCACCATATATTTT
>TRBJ2-5|TRBD2|NA|TRBV3-1/TRBV3-2
CASSQGFFAGGRETQYF
TGTGCCAGCAGCCAAGGTTTCTTCGCGGGGGGCAGGGAGACCCAGTACTTC
>TRBJ2-7|NA|NA|TRBV10-1
CASSVALSGEQYF
TGCGCCAGCAGTGTGGCACTCTCGGGGGAGCAGTACTTC
>TRBJ1-5|NA|NA|TRBV6-4
CASSEQGGNQPQHF
TGTGCCAGCAGTGAGCAAGGGGGAAATCAGCCCCAGCATTTT
>TRBJ1-5|TRBD1|NA|TRBV2
CASVQGISNQPQHF
TGTGCCAGCGTACAGGGGATTAGCAATCAGCCCCAGCATTTT
>TRBJ1-6|NA|once|TRBV4-1
CASSHRDSYNSPLHF
TGCGCCAGCAGCCACAGGGACTCTTATAATTCACCCCTCCACTTT
>TRBJ1-1|TRBD1|NA|TRBV4-1
CASSQDGTGGTEAFF
TGCGCCAGCAGCCAAGACGGGACAGGGGGCACTGAAGCTTTCTTT
>TRBJ2-2|NA|NA|TRBV5-1
CASSQQGNTGELFF
TGCGCCAGCAGCCAACAGGGGAACACCGGGGAGCTGTTTTTT
>TRBJ2-3|TRBD2|NA|TRBV5-6
CASSLGYGGVKDTQYF
TGTGCCAGCAGCTTGGGGTATGGGGGGGTCAAAGATACGCAGTATTTT
>TRBJ1-2|TRBD1|NA|TRBV24-1
CATSDRGTGDGYTF
TGTGCCACCAGTGATAGAGGGACAGGGGATGGCTACACCTTC
>TRBJ2-5|TRBD2|NA|TRBV11-2
CASSLGSLAGAWETQYF
TGTGCCAGCAGCTTAGGGTCTCTAGCGGGGGCCTGGGAGACCCAGTACTTC